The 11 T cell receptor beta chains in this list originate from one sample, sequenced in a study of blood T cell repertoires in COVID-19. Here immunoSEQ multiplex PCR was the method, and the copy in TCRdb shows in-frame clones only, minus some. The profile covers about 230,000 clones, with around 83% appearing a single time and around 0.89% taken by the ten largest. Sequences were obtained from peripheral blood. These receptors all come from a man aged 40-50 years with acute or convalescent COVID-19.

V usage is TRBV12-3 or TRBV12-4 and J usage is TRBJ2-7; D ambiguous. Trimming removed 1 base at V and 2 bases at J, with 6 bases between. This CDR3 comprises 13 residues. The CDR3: CASSLGRTYEQYF. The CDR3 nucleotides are TGTGCCAGCAGTTTAGGCAGAACCTACGAGCAGTACTTC.

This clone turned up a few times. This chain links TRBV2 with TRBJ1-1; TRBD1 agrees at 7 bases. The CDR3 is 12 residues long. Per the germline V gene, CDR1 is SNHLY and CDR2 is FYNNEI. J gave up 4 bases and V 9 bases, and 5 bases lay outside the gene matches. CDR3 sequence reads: CASAYRGTEAFF. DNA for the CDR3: TGTGCCAGTGCATACAGGGGCACTGAAGCTTTCTTT.

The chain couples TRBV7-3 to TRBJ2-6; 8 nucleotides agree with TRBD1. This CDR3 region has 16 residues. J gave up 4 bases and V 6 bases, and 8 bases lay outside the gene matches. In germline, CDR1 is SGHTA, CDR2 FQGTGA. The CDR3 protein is CASRTGTGVGANVLTF. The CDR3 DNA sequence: TGTGCCAGCAGAACCGGGACAGGCGTGGGGGCCAACGTCCTGACTTTC.

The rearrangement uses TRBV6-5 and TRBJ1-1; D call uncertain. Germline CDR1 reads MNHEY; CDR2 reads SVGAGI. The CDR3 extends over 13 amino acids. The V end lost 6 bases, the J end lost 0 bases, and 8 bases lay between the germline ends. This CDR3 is CASSVAVNTEAFF. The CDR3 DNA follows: TGTGCCAGCAGCGTGGCAGTGAACACTGAAGCTTTCTTT.

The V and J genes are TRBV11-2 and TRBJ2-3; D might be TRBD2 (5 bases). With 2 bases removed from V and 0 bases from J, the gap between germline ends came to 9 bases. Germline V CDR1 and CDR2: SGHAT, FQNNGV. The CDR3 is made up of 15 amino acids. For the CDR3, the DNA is TGTGCCAGCAGCTTACTCCCGGGAAGCACAGATACGCAGTATTTT. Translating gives CASSLLPGSTDTQYF. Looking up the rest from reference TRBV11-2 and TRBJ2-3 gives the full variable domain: EAGVAQSPRYKIIEKRQSVAFWCNPISGHATLYWYQQILGQGPKLLIQFQNNGVVDDSQLPKDRFSAERLKGVDSTLKIQPAKLEDSAVYLCASSLLPGSTDTQYFGPGTRLTVL.

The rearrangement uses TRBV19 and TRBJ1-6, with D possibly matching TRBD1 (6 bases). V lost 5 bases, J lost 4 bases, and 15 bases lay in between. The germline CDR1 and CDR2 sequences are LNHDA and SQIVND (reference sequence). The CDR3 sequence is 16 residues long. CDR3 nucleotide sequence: TGTGCCAGTAGTCCCAGGGGCCCTTTTTATAATTCACCCCTCCACTTT. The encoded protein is CASSPRGPFYNSPLHF.

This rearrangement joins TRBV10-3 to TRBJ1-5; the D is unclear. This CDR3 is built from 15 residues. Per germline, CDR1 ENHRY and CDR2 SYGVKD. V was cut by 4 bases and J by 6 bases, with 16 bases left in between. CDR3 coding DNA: TGTGCCATCAGTGCCGAAGGAGGGCCGGGTCAGCCCCAGCATTTT. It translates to CAISAEGGPGQPQHF.

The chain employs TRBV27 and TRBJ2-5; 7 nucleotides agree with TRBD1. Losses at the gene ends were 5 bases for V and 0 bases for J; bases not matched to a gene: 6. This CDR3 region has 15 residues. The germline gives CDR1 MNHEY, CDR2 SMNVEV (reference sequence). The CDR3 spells CASSPLRGYQETQYF. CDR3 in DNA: TGTGCCAGCAGTCCGCTCAGGGGGTACCAAGAGACCCAGTACTTC.

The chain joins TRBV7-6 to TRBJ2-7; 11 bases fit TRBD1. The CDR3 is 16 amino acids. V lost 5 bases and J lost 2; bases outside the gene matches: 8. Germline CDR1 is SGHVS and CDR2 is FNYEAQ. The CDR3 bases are TGTGCCAGCAGCCAAGTTCCGGGACAGGGGGCCTACGAGCAGTACTTC. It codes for CASSQVPGQGAYEQYF. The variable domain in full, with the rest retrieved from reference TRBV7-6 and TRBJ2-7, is GAGVSQSPRYKVTKRGQDVALRCDPISGHVSLYWYRQALGQGPEFLTYFNYEAQQDKSGLPNDRFSAERPEGSISTLTIQRTEQRDSAMYRCASSQVPGQGAYEQYFGPGTRLTVT.

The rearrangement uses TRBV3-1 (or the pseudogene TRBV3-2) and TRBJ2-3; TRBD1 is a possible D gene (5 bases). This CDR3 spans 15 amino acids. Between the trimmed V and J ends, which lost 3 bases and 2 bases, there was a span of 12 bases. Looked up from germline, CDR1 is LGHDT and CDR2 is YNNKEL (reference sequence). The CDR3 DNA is TGTGCCAGCAGCCACCCCAGGGCGAACACAGATACGCAGTATTTT. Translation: CASSHPRANTDTQYF.

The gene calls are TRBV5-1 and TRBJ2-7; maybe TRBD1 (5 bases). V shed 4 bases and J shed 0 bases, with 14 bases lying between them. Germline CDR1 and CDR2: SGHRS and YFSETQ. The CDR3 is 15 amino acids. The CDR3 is CASSPNTGVSYEQYF. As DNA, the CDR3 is TGCGCCAGCAGCCCCAATACAGGTGTCTCCTACGAGCAGTACTTC.